The 17 T cell receptor beta chains in this list originate from one sample, sequenced in a study of blood T cell repertoires in COVID-19 (dated by TCRdb to 2019 to 2021). Library preparation was by the immunoSEQ multiplex PCR assay. Sourced from immuneACCESS, this table was stored by TCRdb with only in-frame sequences that have V and J called. A share of the clones is absent; for the studies checked, an unresolved V gene accounts for under half, and the remainder has no known explanation. Here the sample has 150,000 to 200,000 clones; over 75% occur a single time. Jointly, the top ten make up approximately 11% of the sample. Sequenced input: peripheral blood. The origin of the receptors is a human donor in a cohort sampled during active COVID-19.

V gene TRBV6-5 combines with J gene TRBJ1-4; 7 nucleotides agree with TRBD1. J gave up 8 bases and V 2 bases, and 5 bases lay outside the gene matches. This CDR3 has 14 amino acids. Germline CDR1 and CDR2: MNHEY and SVGAGI. CDR3 sequence (DNA): TGTGCCAGCAGTTACGAAGGCAGGGGGGAAAAACTGTTTTTT. It specifies CASSYEGRGEKLFF.

The chain combines TRBV6-5 with TRBJ1-5; possible D gene TRBD1, 6 bases. This CDR3 comprises 15 residues. The V gene lost 5 bases and the J gene lost 0 bases, with 11 bases spanning the gap. Looked up from germline, CDR1 is MNHEY and CDR2 is SVGAGI. CDR3 DNA sequence: TGTGCCAGCAGTCGGACAGACTATAGCAATCAGCCCCAGCATTTT. Translating gives CASSRTDYSNQPQHF.

The genes are TRBV4-1 and TRBJ2-7, with a possible D match to TRBD1 (6 bases). Germline loops: CDR1 MGHRA, CDR2 YSYEKL. The germline V and J ends were trimmed by 0 bases and 2 bases, with 23 bases remaining between them. The CDR3 is 19 residues long. CDR3: CASSQDPPVPGQYTYEQYF. The CDR3 nucleotides are TGCGCCAGCAGCCAAGATCCCCCTGTCCCTGGACAGTATACCTACGAGCAGTACTTC.

The chain joins TRBV11-3 to TRBJ2-1; TRBD2 aligns across 12 bases. Germline trimming cut 3 bases from V and 4 bases from J; bases unmatched to any gene: 7. The germline gives CDR1 SGHNT, CDR2 YENEEA. There are 17 residues in the CDR3. The CDR3 nucleotides are TGTGCCAGCAGCTTTACTAGCGGGAGGAGGTCGTACAATGAGCAGTTCTTC. It translates to CASSFTSGRRSYNEQFF.

This clone was found once. This chain joins TRBV5-6 and TRBJ1-1; 10 bases fit TRBD1. V was pared by 2 bases and J by 11 bases, with 6 bases of the junction left unmatched. The CDR3 has 13 amino acids. Germline V gene lookup returns CDR1 SGHDT and CDR2 YYEEEE. The CDR3 protein is CASSFGQGVGAFF. The CDR3 region has the DNA TGTGCCAGCAGCTTCGGACAGGGGGTCGGGGCTTTCTTT.

V gene TRBV10-3 combines with J gene TRBJ2-3; 8 nucleotides line up with TRBD2. The CDR3 has 16 amino acids. J lost 6 bases, V lost 3 bases, and 11 bases had no gene match. Germline V gene lookup returns CDR1 ENHRY and CDR2 SYGVKD. The CDR3 DNA follows: TGTGCCATCAGTGAACGGGGCGGGAGGCATGGGGATACGCAGTATTTT. Amino acids: CAISERGGRHGDTQYF.

The CDR3 loop reads CASSHSRDRIGGNQPQHF. The CDR3 region has the DNA TGTGCCAGCAGCCACTCACGGGACAGGATCGGGGGCAATCAGCCCCAGCATTTT. The V and J genes are TRBV3-1 (or the pseudogene TRBV3-2) and TRBJ1-5; 8 bases align to TRBD1. CDR1 is LGHDT, CDR2 YNNKEL, per germline (reference sequence). The CDR3 is made up of 18 amino acids. The trim removed 3 bases at V and 2 bases at J, leaving 12 bases unmatched.

The genes are TRBV5-1 and TRBJ2-3; perhaps TRBD2 as D (5 bases). V was pared by 4 bases and J by 1 base, with 10 bases between. CDR3 length equals 14 residues. Per the germline V gene, CDR1 is SGHRS and CDR2 is YFSETQ. The CDR3 coding sequence is TGCGCCAGCAGCCCGGACTCCGGCACAGATACGCAGTATTTT. This gives the protein CASSPDSGTDTQYF.

J is TRBJ2-3 and V is TRBV19; 8 positions match TRBD1. Per the germline V gene, CDR1 is LNHDA and CDR2 is SQIVND (reference sequence). The junction had 10 bases not matched to a gene; V was cut back by 3 bases and J by 5 bases. The CDR3 has 16 amino acids. The CDR3 here is CASSIPGQASGDTQYF. The CDR3 coding sequence is TGTGCCAGTAGTATTCCGGGACAGGCCTCCGGAGATACGCAGTATTTT.

The genes are TRBV5-1 and TRBJ2-4; D perhaps matches TRBD2 (5 bases). Trimming pared 0 bases from V and 7 bases from J, leaving 14 bases between. There are 15 residues in the CDR3. CDR1 is SGHRS and CDR2 is YFSETQ in the germline V gene. CDR3 protein: CASSLERGSLNIQYF. In DNA, the CDR3 is TGCGCCAGCAGCTTGGAACGGGGATCGTTGAACATTCAGTACTTC.

The gene calls are TRBV6-6 and TRBJ2-1; maybe TRBD2 (5 bases). This CDR3 region has 10 residues. Germline V CDR1 and CDR2: MNHNY, SVGAGI (reference sequence). The ends were cut back, 5 bases at V and 13 bases at J, with 9 bases in the middle. The CDR3, as DNA: TGTGCCAGCAGTCTGGACTTACAGTTCTTC. Its translation: CASSLDLQFF.

This chain connects TRBV7-7 to TRBJ2-1; TRBD2 matches at 7 bases. CDR3 length: 16 amino acids. CDR1 and CDR2 (germline): SSHAT, FNYEAQ (reference sequence). Trimming at V came to 0 bases and at J to 1 base, leaving 3 bases not matched to a gene. The CDR3: CASSLAGGGSYNEQFF. The CDR3 nucleotides are TGTGCCAGCAGCTTAGCTGGGGGGGGGTCCTACAATGAGCAGTTCTTC.

The chain links TRBV28 to TRBJ1-2; D possibly corresponds to TRBD1 (6 bases). V shed 7 bases and J shed 5 bases, with 11 bases lying between them. CDR3 length equals 12 residues. Germline V gene sequence: CDR1 MDHEN, CDR2 SYDVKM. The CDR3 DNA follows: TGTGCCAGCATCCAGGGACAATATGGCTACACCTTC. Its translation: CASIQGQYGYTF.

V usage is TRBV7-3 and J usage is TRBJ2-3; 9 bases are a match to TRBD2. The trim removed 3 bases at V and 4 bases at J, leaving 2 bases unmatched. In germline, CDR1 is SGHTA, CDR2 FQGTGA. The CDR3 is 14 amino acids. Written as DNA, the CDR3 is TGTGCCAGCAGCTTCGGGACTAGCCCAGATACGCAGTATTTT. Encoded protein: CASSFGTSPDTQYF.

J is TRBJ1-4 and V is TRBV4-1; weak D call: TRBD1 (5 bases). The CDR3 contains 15 residues. The germline V and J ends were trimmed by 4 bases and 0 bases, with 9 bases remaining between them. Germline V gene sequence: CDR1 MGHRA, CDR2 YSYEKL. The CDR3 protein is CASSRGHSTNEKLFF. The CDR3 bases are TGCGCCAGCAGCCGAGGACATTCAACTAATGAAAAACTGTTTTTT.

J is TRBJ1-3 and V is TRBV11-2, with TRBD1 matching over 8 bases. The CDR3 has 15 amino acids. Per the germline V gene, CDR1 is SGHAT and CDR2 is FQNNGV. Trimming took 1 base from V and 7 from J; bases not matched to a gene: 6. CDR3 coding DNA: TGTGCCAGCAGCTTAGCGGACAGGGTAGACAACACCATATATTTT. It yields the protein CASSLADRVDNTIYF.

The chain recombines TRBV6-5 with TRBJ1-1; D call uncertain. The length of the CDR3 is 13 residues. The V gene's germline CDR1 is MNHEY and CDR2 SVGAGI. The CDR3 sequence: CATTGEMNTEAFF. CDR3 bases: TGTGCTACCACTGGAGAGATGAACACTGAAGCTTTCTTT.